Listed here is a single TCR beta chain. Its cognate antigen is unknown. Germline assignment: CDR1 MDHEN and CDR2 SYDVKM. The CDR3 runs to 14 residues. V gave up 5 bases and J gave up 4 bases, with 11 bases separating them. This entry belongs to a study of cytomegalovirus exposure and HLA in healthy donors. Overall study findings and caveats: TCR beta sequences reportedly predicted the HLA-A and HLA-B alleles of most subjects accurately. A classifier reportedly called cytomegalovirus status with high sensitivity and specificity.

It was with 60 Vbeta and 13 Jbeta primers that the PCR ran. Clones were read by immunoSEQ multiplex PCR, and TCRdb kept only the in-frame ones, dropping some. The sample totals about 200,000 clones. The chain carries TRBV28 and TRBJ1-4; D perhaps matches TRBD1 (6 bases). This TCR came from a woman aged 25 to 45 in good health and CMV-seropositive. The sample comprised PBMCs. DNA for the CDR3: TGTGCCAGCAGTCAATTACAGGGTAATGAAAAACTGTTTTTT. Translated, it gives CASSQLQGNEKLFF.